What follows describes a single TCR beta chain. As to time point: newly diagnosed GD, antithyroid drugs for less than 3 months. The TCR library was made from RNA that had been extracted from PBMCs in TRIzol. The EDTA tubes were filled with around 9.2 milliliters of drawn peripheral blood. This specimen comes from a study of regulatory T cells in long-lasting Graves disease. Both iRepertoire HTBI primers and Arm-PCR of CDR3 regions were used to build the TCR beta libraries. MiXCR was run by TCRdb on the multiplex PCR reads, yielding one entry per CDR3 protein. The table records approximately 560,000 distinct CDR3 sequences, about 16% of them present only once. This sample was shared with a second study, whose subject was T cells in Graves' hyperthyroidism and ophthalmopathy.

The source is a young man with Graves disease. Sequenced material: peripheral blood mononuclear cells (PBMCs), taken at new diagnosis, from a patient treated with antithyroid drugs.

The CDR3 DNA sequence: TGTGCCAGCAGCTTGGCCGTTCACAGGGGAGTCTACGAGCAGTACTTC. Protein product: CASSLAVHRGVYEQYF. The rearrangement uses TRBV5-5 and TRBJ2-7, with 7 bases lining up with TRBD1. The germline V gene has CDR1 SGHKS and CDR2 YYEKEE (reference sequence). CDR3 length equals 16 residues. V dropped 0 bases and J dropped 3; count of bases not matched to a gene: 9.